What follows is one T cell receptor beta chain and its context. Its antigen is not identified. This entry comes from a study of OX40 agonist ivuxolimab in advanced cancers. On the study more broadly: Treatment of patients was with ivuxolimab, an agonistic anti-OX40 (CD134) antibody. Patients received intravenous ivuxolimab every 2 weeks at 0.01 to 10 mg/kg. Previous treatment with anti-PD-1, anti-PD-L1 or anti-CTLA-4 therapy was allowed; roughly 40% had received some.

Assay: immunoSEQ multiplex PCR; the TCRdb copy retains only in-frame clones and omits some. The table shows about 67,000 clones, with under 95% occurring only once. From germline, CDR1 is SGHTA and CDR2 FQGTGA. V gave up 5 bases and J gave up 3 bases; unmatched junction bases: 11. The CDR3 runs to 16 residues. Overall study findings and caveats: CD8+ T cells (on average) carried more expanded clones than CD4+ T cells.

The sample in question was CD4+ or CD8+ T cells sorted from blood, obtained in a trial of the OX40 agonist ivuxolimab. This receptor was obtained from an adult with an advanced solid tumor such as melanoma, head and neck, liver or kidney cancer. J is TRBJ2-7 and V is TRBV7-3, with 9 nucleotides matching TRBD1. CDR3 region: CASSPRDRAHYYEQYF. Here the CDR3 DNA reads TGTGCCAGCAGCCCCCGGGACAGGGCCCACTACTACGAGCAGTACTTC.